This T cell receptor (beta chain) was recorded in a study of chemoradiotherapy in HPV16-positive cancers. Only in-frame clones appear in the TCRdb table, and some are missing; sequencing was by immunoSEQ multiplex PCR. The sample holds roughly 25,000 clones, roughly nine tenths seen once. With 6 bases removed from V and 7 bases from J, the gap between germline ends came to 16 bases. Germline V gene data show CDR1 as SGHTA and CDR2 as FQGNSA. This CDR3 is 14 amino acids long. The TCR originated in a human donor with HPV-associated anogenital cancer. The rearrangement uses TRBV7-2 and TRBJ2-1; maybe TRBD2 (6 bases). Sequenced material: blood, taken from a patient who underwent chemoradiotherapy. The CDR3 loop reads CASSSGVSRNEQFF. The CDR3 DNA is TGTGCCAGCAGTTCGGGGGTGTCAAGGAATGAGCAGTTCTTC.